This passage covers 25 T cell receptor beta chains from one sample sequenced in a study of T cell responses to AZD1222 COVID-19 vaccine. Data came from immunoSEQ multiplex PCR; TCRdb stores just in-frame clones and leaves some out. The top ten hold 22% of the sample, which has 90,000 to 95,000 clones, approximately 90% seen once. The material sequenced was peripheral blood, taken on day 0 of AZD1222 vaccination. Receptors originate from an adult in good health.

This clone was detected once. The rearrangement joins TRBV19 to TRBJ1-4; D remains ambiguous. The V and J ends lost 5 bases and 3 bases respectively, with 16 bases between them. This CDR3 has 16 amino acids. CDR1 LNHDA and CDR2 SQIVND come from the germline V gene (reference sequence). As DNA, the CDR3 is TGTGCCAGTAGTGTTGGGCCAGCCGGGGCTAATGAAAAACTGTTTTTT. This sequence encodes CASSVGPAGANEKLFF.

The V call is TRBV7-9, the J call TRBJ1-1, with 9 bases lining up with TRBD1. Trimming removed 5 bases from V and 1 base from J; junction bases left unmatched: 2. The CDR3 is made up of 14 amino acids. Germline CDR1 is SEHNR and CDR2 is FQNEAQ (reference sequence). CDR3 in DNA: TGTGCCAGCAGCAAGACAGGGGGGAACACTGAAGCTTTCTTT. The encoded protein is CASSKTGGNTEAFF.

V usage is TRBV7-8 and J usage is TRBJ2-3; D call uncertain. CDR3 size: 13 residues. V shed 5 bases and J shed 4 bases, with 10 bases lying between them. Germline V gene lookup returns CDR1 SGHVS and CDR2 FQNEAQ. The CDR3 region is CASSHRHPDTQYF. Here the CDR3 DNA reads TGTGCCAGCAGCCACCGACATCCAGATACGCAGTATTTT.

The chain recombines TRBV6-5 with TRBJ2-2; D is unresolved. Germline values: CDR1 MNHEY, CDR2 SVGAGI. The CDR3 runs to 12 residues. With 2 bases removed from V and 6 bases from J, the gap between germline ends came to 4 bases. The CDR3 DNA reads TGTGCCAGCAGTTACACTGCCGGGGAGCTGTTTTTT. Translation gives CASSYTAGELFF.

The chain couples TRBV2 to TRBJ2-7, with D unresolved. The CDR3 loop spans 12 amino acids. The germline gives CDR1 SNHLY, CDR2 FYNNEI. Trimming cost V 6 bases and J 1 base, with 7 bases left between them. The CDR3 spells CASRRDSYEQYF. The CDR3 DNA sequence: TGTGCCAGCAGGCGTGATTCCTACGAGCAGTACTTC.

V usage is TRBV4-3 and J usage is TRBJ2-1, with D perhaps TRBD1 (6 bases). The V end was cut by 3 bases, the J end by 4 bases, with 10 bases between. The CDR3 is made up of 14 amino acids. CDR1 is LGHNA and CDR2 is YSLEER in the germline V gene. The CDR3 is CASSQEDRYNEQFF. CDR3 DNA: TGCGCCAGCAGCCAGGAGGACAGATACAATGAGCAGTTCTTC.

The rearrangement joins TRBV10-3 to TRBJ1-2; the match to TRBD1 covers 7 bases. In germline, CDR1 is ENHRY, CDR2 SYGVKD. J was trimmed by 6 bases and V by 11 bases; bases with no gene match: 6. CDR3 size: 11 residues. The CDR3 region is CAAEGGHGYTF. The CDR3 nucleotides read TGTGCCGCCGAAGGGGGCCATGGCTACACCTTC.

The rearrangement uses TRBV4-1 and TRBJ2-2; the match to TRBD1 covers 7 bases. The length of the CDR3 is 16 residues. CDR1 is MGHRA, CDR2 YSYEKL, per germline. Germline trimming cut 0 bases from V and 2 bases from J; bases unmatched to any gene: 3. CDR3 nucleotides: TGCGCCAGCAGCCAAGACAGGGACAGCAACACCGGGGAGCTGTTTTTT. It translates to CASSQDRDSNTGELFF.

The rearrangement uses TRBV7-2 and TRBJ2-5; D uncertain. The V gene lost 3 bases and the J gene lost 2 bases, with 7 bases spanning the gap. Germline V CDR1 and CDR2: SGHTA, FQGNSA. The CDR3 has 13 residues. CDR3 in DNA: TGTGCCAGCAGCTTGGGTCAGCAAGAGACCCAGTACTTC. Translation gives CASSLGQQETQYF.

The chain links TRBV4-2 to TRBJ2-3; D is ambiguous. The CDR3 has 16 amino acids. The ends were cut back, 2 bases at V and 0 bases at J, with 12 bases in the middle. CDR1 and CDR2 from the germline V gene are LGHNA and YNFKEQ. The CDR3 DNA sequence: TGTGCCAGCAGCCAAACAACCTGGGGTAGCACAGATACGCAGTATTTT. This sequence encodes CASSQTTWGSTDTQYF.

This rearrangement joins TRBV7-9 to TRBJ1-4; D ambiguous. CDR1 is SEHNR and CDR2 is FQNEAQ in the germline V gene (reference sequence). This CDR3 comprises 14 residues. V dropped 3 bases and J dropped 6 bases, with 11 bases sitting between them. The DNA of the CDR3 is TGTGCCAGCAGCTTCGGACTCGCTCATGAAAAACTGTTTTTT. This sequence encodes CASSFGLAHEKLFF.

The rearrangement uses TRBV3-1 (or the pseudogene TRBV3-2) and TRBJ1-6; 10 bases fit TRBD1. The CDR3 runs to 15 residues. V lost 2 bases, J lost 7 bases, and 2 bases stayed unmatched. CDR1 is LGHDT and CDR2 is YNNKEL in the germline V gene (reference sequence). For the CDR3, the DNA is TGTGCCAGCAGCCAACCGGGACAGGGGAATTCACCCCTCCACTTT. Protein product: CASSQPGQGNSPLHF.

The gene calls are TRBV12-5 and TRBJ2-3, with 8 bases identical to TRBD2. V lost 0 bases to trimming and J lost 0 bases; unmatched junction nucleotides: 5. This CDR3 has 17 residues. Germline V gives CDR1 LGHNT, CDR2 FRNRAP. CDR3 sequence: CASGLVRSGGSTDTQYF. CDR3 DNA sequence: TGTGCTAGTGGTTTGGTACGAAGCGGGGGTAGCACAGATACGCAGTATTTT.

V is TRBV6-5 and J is TRBJ1-1; 8 bases match TRBD1. With 4 bases clipped from V and 3 bases from J, the junction kept 7 bases outside the gene matches. CDR3 length equals 15 residues. Germline V gives CDR1 MNHEY, CDR2 SVGAGI. The CDR3 spells CASSFTGGKDTEAFF. CDR3 DNA sequence: TGTGCCAGCAGTTTTACAGGGGGGAAGGACACTGAAGCTTTCTTT.

This clone was observed once. This sequence joins TRBV6-2 or TRBV6-3 and TRBJ1-1; weak D call: TRBD1 (6 bases). The CDR3 covers 14 residues. CDR1 is MNHEY, CDR2 SVGEGT, per germline. The V and J ends lost 2 bases and 0 bases respectively, with 7 bases between them. The CDR3 reads CASSYGGLNTEAFF. The DNA of the CDR3 is TGTGCCAGCAGTTACGGGGGCCTGAACACTGAAGCTTTCTTT.

This chain uses TRBV4-3 with TRBJ1-2; no definite D call. V was pared by 3 bases and J by 4 bases, with 15 bases between. The CDR3 is made up of 15 amino acids. Germline V gene data show CDR1 as LGHNA and CDR2 as YSLEER. CDR3 DNA sequence: TGCGCCAGCAGCCAGGGAGACATAAGGGCCTATGGCTACACCTTC. It codes for CASSQGDIRAYGYTF.

The rearrangement joins TRBV4-2 to TRBJ1-1, with no clear D. From germline, CDR1 is LGHNA and CDR2 YNFKEQ. This CDR3 region has 17 residues. The ends were cut back, 1 base at V and 1 base at J, with 16 bases in the middle. The DNA of the CDR3 is TGTGCCAGCAGCCAAGTTCCTGGCGTTGGACCGAACACTGAAGCTTTCTTT. This codes for CASSQVPGVGPNTEAFF.

This clone was observed a handful of times. The CDR3 coding sequence is TGTGCCAGTAGTATTCAAGGGATAGGTGGCTACACCTTC. This sequence encodes CASSIQGIGGYTF. J is TRBJ1-2 and V is TRBV19; D remains ambiguous. This CDR3 contains 13 residues. Germline CDR1 and CDR2: LNHDA and SQIVND (reference sequence). Trimming stripped 3 bases from V and 7 bases from J, with 12 bases between. The variable domain in full, completed from reference TRBV19 and TRBJ1-2, reads DGGITQSPKYLFRKEGQNVTLSCEQNLNHDAMYWYRQDPGQGLRLIYYSQIVNDFQKGDIAEGYSVSREKKESFPLTVTSAQKNPTAFYLCASSIQGIGGYTFGSGTRLTVV.

This sequence joins TRBV5-1 and TRBJ1-2, with TRBD1 as a possible D gene (6 bases). Germline V gives CDR1 SGHRS, CDR2 YFSETQ. The CDR3 is 16 amino acids. Trimming removed 3 bases from V and 4 bases from J, with 19 bases in between. CDR3 sequence (DNA): TGCGCCAGCAGCTACCCTAAGGGGGGTTCGTTCTATGGCTACACCTTC. It translates to CASSYPKGGSFYGYTF.

The rearrangement links TRBV6-6 to TRBJ1-1, with 7 nucleotides matching TRBD1. Looked up from germline, CDR1 is MNHNY and CDR2 is SVGAGI (reference sequence). This CDR3 is built from 14 residues. Losses at the gene ends were 6 bases for V and 6 bases for J; bases not matched to a gene: 10. For the CDR3, the DNA is TGTGCCAGCAGCCGACAGGGCTTAAGGGCTGAAGCTTTCTTT. Translation gives CASSRQGLRAEAFF.

This chain connects TRBV25-1 to TRBJ1-1; no clear D. This CDR3 comprises 12 residues. Germline CDR1 is MGHDK and CDR2 is SYGVNS. V lost 0 bases and J 4 bases, leaving 3 bases between the germline ends. The CDR3 is CASSEYSTEAFF. CDR3 DNA sequence: TGTGCCAGCAGTGAATACAGCACTGAAGCTTTCTTT.

This clone has more than one count but fewer than ten. The chain recombines TRBV7-3 with TRBJ1-2; a possible D gene is TRBD1 (6 bases). Deletions cut 5 bases from V and 8 bases from J, with 9 bases between. The CDR3 loop spans 11 amino acids. CDR1 is SGHTA and CDR2 is FQGTGA in the germline V gene. CDR3 loop: CASSGGKGYTF. CDR3 DNA: TGTGCCAGCAGCGGGGGCAAGGGCTACACCTTC.

The chain has TRBV5-1 and TRBJ2-2, with 12 bases identical to TRBD1. Per the germline V gene, CDR1 is SGHRS and CDR2 is YFSETQ. J was trimmed by 3 bases and V by 4 bases; bases with no gene match: 10. The CDR3 has 18 residues. CDR3 coding DNA: TGCGCCAGCAGCACCCGGGACAGGGGGCTAGGGTACACCGGGGAGCTGTTTTTT. Amino acid sequence: CASSTRDRGLGYTGELFF.

The chain employs TRBV11-1 and TRBJ2-7; the match to TRBD1 covers 10 bases. Germline assignment: CDR1 SGHAT and CDR2 FQDESV (reference sequence). This CDR3 contains 14 residues. Losses at the gene ends were 5 bases for V and 4 bases for J; bases not matched to a gene: 5. CDR3 nucleotide sequence: TGTGCCAGCAGCACGAGGACAGGGGGATACGAGCAGTACTTC. This gives the protein CASSTRTGGYEQYF.

Concerning this clone itself: The junction departs from germline at one end; a sequencing error may be responsible. This chain links TRBV2 with TRBJ2-1, with 7 bases aligning to TRBD1. The CDR3 extends over 15 amino acids. In germline, CDR1 is SNHLY, CDR2 FYNNEI. The CDR3 here is CASREDRSSYNEQFF. Here the CDR3 DNA reads TGTGCCAGCAGAGAGGACAGGAGCTCCTACAATGAACAGTTCTTC.